The sequence of this T cell receptor (beta chain) was determined in a study of blood T cell repertoires in COVID-19. Assay: immunoSEQ multiplex PCR; the TCRdb copy retains only in-frame clones and omits some. The sample comprises 150,000 to 200,000 clones, about 81% of which are singletons, and 10% to 15% rests with the top ten. This CDR3 spans 13 amino acids. J lost 6 bases, V lost 7 bases, and 6 bases had no gene match. The germline gives CDR1 MNHEY, CDR2 SVGAGI. The sample consisted of peripheral blood. This rearrangement joins TRBV6-5 to TRBJ1-1; 9 positions match TRBD1. This TCR was sampled from a woman aged 80 or over with COVID-19, enrolled during active disease. The CDR3 DNA is TGTGCCAGCAACCGACAGGGGGGGGCTGAAGCTTTCTTT. Protein sequence: CASNRQGGAEAFF.